This T cell receptor (beta chain) was sequenced for a study of shared clonotypes between healthy human individuals. Study details: Aged 18 to 49, the donors were a couple of women and a few men.

CDR1 is SGHNT and CDR2 is YYREEE in the germline V gene (reference sequence). The CDR3 sequence is 15 residues long. V dropped 4 bases and J dropped 6 bases, with 16 bases sitting between them. Worth noting for this clone: Its antigen remains unidentified.

An even split of each subset's genomic DNA across several immunoSEQ plates was performed. The method was immunoSEQ multiplex PCR; TCRdb's version includes in-frame clones alone and lacks a portion of them. Altogether 2,500,000 or so clones are present, approximately 93% being singletons, with the ten largest covering 0.36%. General study findings and limits: A few donors held approximately 5% of naive CD4 clonotypes in common. Clonotype sharing among donors was expected to depend on sequencing depth.

The J gene is TRBJ2-2, the V gene TRBV5-4; D is possibly TRBD1 or TRBD2 (5 bases each). The sequencing input was naive CD4+ T cells from PBMCs. Indicated subset: CD45RA+ positively selected. This receptor was obtained from a man aged 18 to 30 in good health. Some clones in this sample may be carry-over from other donors' samples. CDR3 sequence (DNA): TGTGCCAGCAGCGGGGACCGAGCCGGATCCGGGGAGCTGTTTTTT. Its protein is CASSGDRAGSGELFF.